This T cell receptor (beta chain) was obtained from a study of blood T cell repertoires in COVID-19. At the level of the study: PBMCs, B-cell-depleted T cells, or T cells were the source of the cDNA or gDNA that made up the material.

Authors' methods: How many nucleated cells were present was estimated from reference gene primer amplification. Clones were sequenced by immunoSEQ multiplex PCR, and TCRdb holds only the in-frame ones, with some missing. V, J and clone size are taken as reported in that table, and D and trimming were inferred from the DNA itself. This table has 150,000 to 180,000 clones, under 95% appearing once. Input material: peripheral blood. This clonotype was sampled from a man between 45 and 60 years old with acute or convalescent COVID-19.

CDR3 region: CASSYSAGAGGYEQYF. CDR3 DNA: TGTGCCAGCAGTTACTCGGCTGGGGCAGGGGGATACGAGCAGTACTTC. This chain uses TRBV6-5 with TRBJ2-7; 7 bases match TRBD1. In germline, CDR1 is MNHEY, CDR2 SVGAGI. The CDR3 is 16 residues long. Germline trimming cut 0 bases from V and 4 bases from J; bases unmatched to any gene: 9.